This entry concerns a single T cell receptor beta chain. The record originates from a study of T cell changes during pregnancy in multiple sclerosis. This CDR3 is 15 amino acids long. Germline V lookup: CDR1 MGHDK, CDR2 SYGVNS. V lost 3 bases, J lost 5 bases, and 13 bases lay in between. Here immunoSEQ multiplex PCR was the method, and the copy in TCRdb shows in-frame clones only, minus some. This table holds about 18,000 clones, over 70% found once. This material consisted of CD8+ T cells from peripheral blood mononuclear cells, taken in the third trimester of pregnancy. This sequence was found in a female donor in good health, enrolled as a control in a pregnancy study. The chain employs TRBV25-1 and TRBJ2-2; D is perhaps TRBD2 (6 bases). The CDR3 coding sequence is TGTGCCAGCAGTGACCCGCGGGGCTGGACCGGGGAGCTGTTTTTT. Residues: CASSDPRGWTGELFF.